This is a list of T cell receptor beta chains from one sample in a study of CD8 T cells in ankylosing spondylitis. One entry per CDR3 protein results from TCRdb running MiXCR on the 5' RACE reads. The table lists about 310,000 distinct CDR3 sequences, less than 25% of them singletons. The sample taken for sequencing was blood, either unsorted or a sorted T cell fraction (not recorded which). These receptors originate from a female donor with ankylosing spondylitis or in good health (not recorded which). The CDR3 runs from the conserved cysteine through the conserved F or W. Fields, in order: CDR3 length, J gene, clone size, V gene, D gene, CDR3 DNA, CDR3 protein. A D gene is named only where the DNA matches it firmly. Expanded clones are given a class, and other clones once, few, many or no size at all.

15,TRBJ2-3,few,TRBV11-2,.,TGTGCCAGCCGCGAATTAGCGGTTAGCACAGATACGCAGTATTTT,CASRELAVSTDTQYF
14,TRBJ2-7,.,TRBV7-2,TRBD1,TGTGCCAGCAGACCAGACAGGGGTTCCTACGAGCAGTACTTC,CASRPDRGSYEQYF
14,TRBJ2-7,many,TRBV4-2,TRBD2,TGTGCCAGCAGCCTCCAAGCGGGACTCTACGAGCAGTACTTC,CASSLQAGLYEQYF
13,TRBJ1-1,.,TRBV29-1,.,TGCAGCGTCCAAGCGGGGGGGCCAGAAGCGGCTTTCTTT,CSVQAGGPEAAFF
14,TRBJ2-2,.,TRBV2,.,TGTGCCAGCAGTGATCTATCGGGAGCCGGGGAGCTGTTTTTT,CASSDLSGAGELFF
14,TRBJ2-4,.,TRBV12-3/TRBV12-4,.,TGTGCCAGCAGTTTTTCTGGGGGGCAAAACATTCAGTACTTC,CASSFSGGQNIQYF
15,TRBJ2-1,few,TRBV7-2,.,TGTGCCAGCAGCTTAGATCCCGTCTCCTACAATGAGCAGTTCTTC,CASSLDPVSYNEQFF
14,TRBJ2-3,.,TRBV20-1,TRBD1,TGCAGTGCCGATGGACAGGGTATACAGATAACGCAGTATTTT,CSADGQGIQITQYF
15,TRBJ2-3,.,TRBV24-1,TRBD2,TGTGCCACCAGTGCTCCTAGCGGTCGAACAGATACGCAGTATTTT,CATSAPSGRTDTQYF
16,TRBJ2-3,once,TRBV7-9,TRBD2,TGTGCCAGCAGCTTAGCGCGCGGGAGGAGCACAGATACGCAGTATTTT,CASSLARGRSTDTQYF
18,TRBJ2-3,many,TRBV11-2,TRBD2,TGTGCCAGCAGCTTTAGACTAGCGGGAGTCGGGGGCACAGATACGCAGTATTTT,CASSFRLAGVGGTDTQYF
14,TRBJ2-1,many,TRBV29-1,.,TGCAGCGTTGGGGGTAACAACCTACAATGGGAGCAGTTCTTC,CSVGGNNLQWEQFF
14,TRBJ2-7,.,TRBV19,.,TGTGCCAGTAGTTTTTCGACAGTCTCCTACGAGCAGTACTTC,CASSFSTVSYEQYF
12,TRBJ2-3,many,TRBV20-1,.,TGCAGTGCACCCGGGCGTTCAGATACGCAGTATTTT,CSAPGRSDTQYF
17,TRBJ2-3,.,TRBV7-2,.,TGTGCCAGCATCGTGGGGGCGGGCGGCTCTAGCACAGATACGCAGTATTTT,CASIVGAGGSSTDTQYF
12,TRBJ2-1,few,TRBV12-3/TRBV12-4,TRBD2,TGTGCCAGCAAGGCTAGCGGGAGGGTCGAGTTCTTC,CASKASGRVEFF
15,TRBJ2-2,few,TRBV12-3/TRBV12-4,.,TGTGCCAGCAGTATGACAGGGAGGGTAGCCGGGGAGCTGTTTTTT,CASSMTGRVAGELFF
12,TRBJ1-5,many,TRBV29-1,.,TGCAGCGTCGCAACTAGCAATCAGCCCCAGCATTTT,CSVATSNQPQHF
12,TRBJ2-1,.,TRBV27,.,TGTGCCAGCAGGGAGGGGGGCGATGAGCAGTTCTTC,CASREGGDEQFF
15,TRBJ2-3,few,TRBV5-4,TRBD2,TGTGCCAGCAGCGGCGCGGGAGGGGGGACAGATACGCAGTATTTT,CASSGAGGGTDTQYF